A single T cell receptor beta chain is shown here with its context. The QIAseq Immune Repertoire TCR panel built the libraries from approximately 16 ng of total RNA. TCRdb passed the reads through MiXCR, listing each CDR3 protein once. The profile shows roughly 890 distinct CDR3 sequences, over 9% of them singletons. These data come from a study of circulating CD8 cells and anti-PD-1 response in melanoma. CDR3 length: 13 amino acids. V was shortened by 4 bases and J by 5 bases, with 11 bases between the two germline ends. Germline CDR1 LGHDT, CDR2 YNNKEL (reference sequence). Live CD3+CD8+TCRalphabeta+ cells were sorted into four subsets by PD-1 and/or TIGIT.

The chain joins TRBV3-1 to TRBJ2-5; D remains ambiguous. This receptor was obtained from a human donor with melanoma. The material sequenced was CD8+ T cells from PBMCs, taken at baseline or after one month of anti-PD-1 therapy (not recorded which). This chain's CDR3 is CASSPPIGETQYF. For the CDR3, the DNA is TGTGCCAGCAGCCCCCCGATAGGCGAGACCCAGTACTTC.